The next 19 T cell receptor beta chains were all read from a single sample in a study of cytomegalovirus exposure and HLA in healthy donors. Primers: 60 Vbeta forward and 13 Jbeta reverse. Some clones are missing from TCRdb's copy, which holds only in-frame ones; the method was immunoSEQ multiplex PCR. The table has 150,000 to 200,000 clones, 79% seen once; the top ten hold 3.5% to 5%. The specimen was PBMCs. The receptors shown here come from a woman in her 30s in good health and CMV-seropositive.

This rearrangement joins TRBV2 to TRBJ1-1; unclear D gene. V was shortened by 1 base and J by 2 bases, with 14 bases between the two germline ends. Germline V gene data show CDR1 as SNHLY and CDR2 as FYNNEI. The CDR3 runs to 16 residues. The CDR3 sequence: CASSEVGFGINTEAFF. DNA of the CDR3: TGTGCCAGCAGTGAAGTAGGGTTCGGGATAAACACTGAAGCTTTCTTT.

This clone was counted a few times. The chain couples TRBV13 to TRBJ2-3, with TRBD2 matching 7 bases. The germline V gene has CDR1 PRHDT and CDR2 FYEKMQ (reference sequence). CDR3 length: 15 residues. After removal of 5 bases from V and 4 bases from J, the junction contained 9 bases not matched to a gene. The CDR3, as DNA: TGTGCCAGCAGCCGCAGTTGGGCGGGGGCAGATACGCAGTATTTT. Amino acid sequence: CASSRSWAGADTQYF.

The table lists this clone with a count of one. The rearrangement links TRBV15 to TRBJ1-3, with 7 bases lining up with TRBD1. The CDR3 contains 17 residues. Germline V gene data show CDR1 as LNHNV and CDR2 as YYDKDF (reference sequence). V gave up 0 bases and J gave up 0 bases; unmatched junction bases: 5. The CDR3 loop reads CATSRDIQGYSGNTIYF. The CDR3 DNA reads as TGTGCCACCAGCAGAGATATACAGGGGTACTCTGGAAACACCATATATTTT.

This chain links TRBV10-2 with TRBJ1-4; D unclear. CDR1 WSHSY and CDR2 SAAADI come from the germline V gene. The germline V and J ends were trimmed by 3 bases and 8 bases, with 10 bases remaining between them. The CDR3 spans 13 residues. The CDR3 loop is CASSDFEGEKLFF. In DNA, the CDR3 is TGCGCCAGCAGTGATTTTGAGGGAGAAAAACTGTTTTTT.

The V gene is TRBV9, the J gene TRBJ2-3, with D possibly TRBD2 on 7 matching bases. Trimming took 0 bases from V and 6 from J, leaving 23 bases between them. The germline V gene has CDR1 SGDLS and CDR2 YYNGEE. The CDR3 extends over 18 amino acids. The CDR3 loop is CASSVEPEDRGGVDTQYF. The CDR3 DNA is TGTGCCAGCAGCGTAGAACCGGAAGATAGGGGGGGAGTGGATACGCAGTATTTT.

The V and J genes are TRBV18 and TRBJ2-7; 7 bases are shared with TRBD2. CDR1 and CDR2 (germline): KGHSH, LQKENI. V shed 5 bases, J shed 1 base, and the junction held 2 bases outside the gene matches. The CDR3 sequence is 13 residues long. CDR3 loop: CASSGGGSYEQYF. In DNA form, the CDR3 reads TGTGCCAGCTCAGGGGGAGGGTCCTACGAGCAGTACTTC.

The chain carries TRBV19 and TRBJ2-7; 8 bases agree with TRBD1. The J segment lost 6 bases and the V segment lost 1 base, leaving 8 bases of the junction unmatched. CDR3 length: 15 residues. From germline, CDR1 is LNHDA and CDR2 SQIVND (reference sequence). The CDR3 DNA sequence: TGTGCCAGTAGTATAGCCACAGCAGGGGGCATCGAGCAGTACTTC. Amino acids: CASSIATAGGIEQYF.

The rearrangement links TRBV9 to TRBJ2-5, with D possibly matching TRBD2 (6 bases). The CDR3 contains 15 residues. The germline CDR1 and CDR2 sequences are SGDLS and YYNGEE. V was cut by 4 bases and J by 5 bases, with 18 bases left in between. The CDR3 sequence: CASSPTSASGETQYF. The CDR3 DNA reads TGTGCCAGCAGCCCGACTAGTGCTTCCGGGGAGACCCAGTACTTC.

The chain has TRBV6-7 and TRBJ2-2, with 11 bases aligning to TRBD2. TRBV6-7 falls under the ORF class, with uncertain function. The V and J ends lost 0 bases and 5 bases, in that order; junction bases with no gene match: 11. CDR3 length equals 19 residues. The CDR3 here is CASSYSKGWLAGGTGELFF. CDR3 coding DNA: TGTGCCAGCAGTTACTCGAAGGGCTGGCTAGCGGGAGGTACCGGGGAGCTGTTTTTT.

In this sample, this clone turned up a few times. J is TRBJ2-7 and V is TRBV2, with 8 bases aligning to TRBD1. V lost 6 bases and J lost 2; bases outside the gene matches: 6. The CDR3 is 14 amino acids. Germline CDR1 SNHLY, CDR2 FYNNEI. CDR3 sequence: CASRGTGGTYEQYF. The DNA of the CDR3 is TGTGCCAGCAGGGGAACAGGGGGGACCTACGAGCAGTACTTC. Combining the CDR3 with reference TRBV2 and TRBJ2-7 gives the whole variable domain EPEVTQTPSHQVTQMGQEVILRCVPISNHLYFYWYRQILGQKVEFLVSFYNNEISEKSEIFDDQFSVERPDGSNFTLKIRSTKLEDSAMYFCASRGTGGTYEQYFGPGTRLTVT.

In DNA, the CDR3 is TGTGCCAGCAGCTTGGGACTAGCGGAACCCTACGAGCAGTACTTC. Its protein is CASSLGLAEPYEQYF. V and J are TRBV9 and TRBJ2-7, with 11 bases lining up with TRBD2. This CDR3 region has 15 residues. CDR1 and CDR2 (germline): SGDLS, YYNGEE. Trimming took 4 bases from V and 2 from J; bases not matched to a gene: 5.

This clone qualifies as medium-sized. The rearrangement uses TRBV2 and TRBJ1-2; 12 bases line up with TRBD1. CDR3 size: 17 residues. V dropped 5 bases and J dropped 7; count of bases not matched to a gene: 14. CDR1 and CDR2 from the germline V gene are SNHLY and FYNNEI. The CDR3 DNA is TGTGCCAGCAGTCTCCAATCCCCGGGACAGGGGGCCTCTGGCTACACCTTC. This codes for CASSLQSPGQGASGYTF. Full variable domain (outside the CDR3, taken from reference TRBV2 and TRBJ1-2): EPEVTQTPSHQVTQMGQEVILRCVPISNHLYFYWYRQILGQKVEFLVSFYNNEISEKSEIFDDQFSVERPDGSNFTLKIRSTKLEDSAMYFCASSLQSPGQGASGYTFGSGTRLTVV.

The chain couples TRBV6-1 to TRBJ2-2; possibly TRBD1 for D (5 bases). The length of the CDR3 is 14 residues. V lost 6 bases and J lost 0, with 8 bases in between. The germline gives CDR1 MNHNS, CDR2 SASEGT. CDR3 in DNA: TGTGCCAGCAGATCACAGGCGAACACCGGGGAGCTGTTTTTT. This translates into CASRSQANTGELFF.

This chain uses TRBV27 with TRBJ1-1; D is unclear. The CDR3 has 15 amino acids. Germline values: CDR1 MNHEY, CDR2 SMNVEV (reference sequence). V was cut by 3 bases and J by 1 base, with 12 bases left in between. CDR3 sequence: CASSFSLTGNTEAFF. The DNA of the CDR3 is TGTGCCAGCAGTTTCTCCCTTACGGGGAACACTGAAGCTTTCTTT.

This clone was detected only once. The CDR3 loop is CASSYSPGSYGYTF. CDR3 nucleotide sequence: TGTGCCAGCAGTTACTCTCCGGGGAGCTATGGCTACACCTTC. The chain has TRBV6-5 and TRBJ1-2, with D uncertain. The CDR3 runs 14 residues. Trimming cost V 0 bases and J 4 bases, with 9 bases left between them. Germline-derived CDR1 and CDR2 are MNHEY and SVGAGI.

The genes are TRBV27 and TRBJ2-7; 10 bases are a match to TRBD1. This CDR3 has 14 amino acids. Germline V gene data show CDR1 as MNHEY and CDR2 as SMNVEV (reference sequence). V lost 5 bases, J lost 3 bases, and 4 bases stayed unmatched. The CDR3, as DNA: TGTGCCAGCAGTCACGGACAGGGGGTCTACGAGCAGTACTTC. It specifies CASSHGQGVYEQYF.

The chain combines TRBV7-7 with TRBJ2-1; 8 bases align to TRBD2. Germline CDR1 and CDR2: SSHAT and FNYEAQ (reference sequence). The J segment lost 6 bases and the V segment lost 5 bases, leaving 3 bases of the junction unmatched. The CDR3 runs 13 residues. The CDR3 DNA sequence: TGTGCCAGCAGCCCCGGGGGGGGCAATGAGCAGTTCTTC. This sequence encodes CASSPGGGNEQFF.

CDR3 residues: CASSYSRTVSNQPQHF. CDR3 in DNA: TGTGCCAGCAGTTACTCGCGGACAGTTAGCAATCAGCCCCAGCATTTT. This sequence joins TRBV6-5 and TRBJ1-5; tentatively, D is TRBD1 (6 bases). Trimming stripped 0 bases from V and 0 bases from J, with 9 bases between. CDR1 and CDR2 from the germline V gene are MNHEY and SVGAGI. This CDR3 is built from 16 residues.

This clone came up once. The chain combines TRBV28 with TRBJ1-6, with 9 bases fitting TRBD1. Trimming took 6 bases from V and 9 from J; bases not matched to a gene: 6. The germline V gene encodes CDR1 MDHEN and CDR2 SYDVKM. CDR3 length: 14 residues. This CDR3 is CASRRQGGSSPLHF. The CDR3 DNA reads as TGTGCCAGCAGAAGACAGGGGGGGAGTTCACCCCTCCACTTT. Filled out from reference TRBV28 and TRBJ1-6, the complete variable domain reads DVKVTQSSRYLVKRTGEKVFLECVQDMDHENMFWYRQDPGLGLRLIYFSYDVKMKEKGDIPEGYSVSREKKERFSLILESASTNQTSMYLCASRRQGGSSPLHFGNGTRLTVT.